The rows below give T cell receptor beta chains drawn from one sample of a study of blood T cell repertoires in COVID-19. TCRdb keeps only in-frame clones here, not all; method: immunoSEQ multiplex PCR. The sample lists 250,000 or so clones; 65% to 85% were seen once. The sample was PBMCs or T cells enriched from blood (not recorded which). The receptors were gathered from a middle-aged man who had recovered from COVID-19. CDR3s include the opening cysteine and the closing phenylalanine or tryptophan. The D gene is left open where the match is weak. A clone size is listed for some rows: how often the clone was seen (once, few, many), or a class if it is expanded.

clone size: NA; J gene: TRBJ1-4; D gene: NA; V gene: TRBV5-1; CDR3 DNA: TGCGCCAGCAGCTTGTGGGGAGCAACTAATGAAAAACTGTTTTTT; CDR3 protein: CASSLWGATNEKLFF
clone size: NA; J gene: TRBJ1-2; D gene: NA; V gene: TRBV7-8; CDR3 DNA: TGTGCCAGCAGCTCCTCCCAGGGTGCCTATGGCTACACCTTC; CDR3 protein: CASSSSQGAYGYTF
clone size: NA; J gene: TRBJ2-1; D gene: TRBD2; V gene: TRBV7-9; CDR3 DNA: TGTGCCAGCAGCTTCATAGCGGGAGGCCCATATGAGCAGTTCTTC; CDR3 protein: CASSFIAGGPYEQFF
clone size: NA; J gene: TRBJ2-7; D gene: NA; V gene: TRBV28; CDR3 DNA: TGTGCCAGCACCCAGCCGACAGGATATTCCTACGAGCAGTACTTC; CDR3 protein: CASTQPTGYSYEQYF
clone size: NA; J gene: TRBJ1-4; D gene: NA; V gene: TRBV19; CDR3 DNA: TGTGCCAGTAGTACCTCCGGTCTAGGTAATGAAAAACTGTTTTTT; CDR3 protein: CASSTSGLGNEKLFF
clone size: NA; J gene: TRBJ2-2; D gene: TRBD2; V gene: TRBV5-4; CDR3 DNA: TGTGCCAGCAGCTTAGGTAGCGGGAGGGCCGACGGGGAGCTGTTTTTT; CDR3 protein: CASSLGSGRADGELFF
clone size: NA; J gene: TRBJ2-1; D gene: TRBD2; V gene: TRBV10-2; CDR3 DNA: TGCGCCAGCATGGCTAGCGGGAGGGCCCCGATGGCTGCTGAGCAGTTCTTC; CDR3 protein: CASMASGRAPMAAEQFF
clone size: few; J gene: TRBJ2-2; D gene: NA; V gene: TRBV5-1; CDR3 DNA: TGCGCCAGCAGCTTGGGGACAGCCACAACCGGGGAGCTGTTTTTT; CDR3 protein: CASSLGTATTGELFF
clone size: NA; J gene: TRBJ1-5; D gene: TRBD1; V gene: TRBV5-6; CDR3 DNA: TGTGCCAGCAGCTTTGGACAGGCGGCAGGGGCCCAGCATTTT; CDR3 protein: CASSFGQAAGAQHF
clone size: once; J gene: TRBJ2-2; D gene: NA; V gene: TRBV6-5; CDR3 DNA: TGTGCCAGCAGTTACTCGACACAGGAGCTGTTTTTT; CDR3 protein: CASSYSTQELFF
clone size: NA; J gene: TRBJ1-5; D gene: NA; V gene: TRBV5-3; CDR3 DNA: TGTGCCAGAAGCTCAAGACAGGCGAGCAATCAGCCCCAGCATTTT; CDR3 protein: CARSSRQASNQPQHF
clone size: few; J gene: TRBJ2-1; D gene: TRBD2; V gene: TRBV7-6; CDR3 DNA: TGTGCCAGCAGCTCTCAGACTAGCGGGGGCCAAGGCGTCTACAATGAGCAGTTCTTC; CDR3 protein: CASSSQTSGGQGVYNEQFF
clone size: NA; J gene: TRBJ1-1; D gene: NA; V gene: TRBV10-3; CDR3 DNA: TGTGCCATCAGTGAGCCGGGACTACCAAGGAACACTGAAGCTTTCTTT; CDR3 protein: CAISEPGLPRNTEAFF
clone size: once; J gene: TRBJ1-5; D gene: NA; V gene: TRBV9; CDR3 DNA: TGTGCCAGCAGCGCCCGACTAATTGGGAGGCAGCCCCAGCATTTT; CDR3 protein: CASSARLIGRQPQHF
clone size: NA; J gene: TRBJ2-3; D gene: NA; V gene: TRBV4-1; CDR3 DNA: TGCGCCAGCAGCCCCCGGGGTAGCAGCCTCACAGATACGCAGTATTTT; CDR3 protein: CASSPRGSSLTDTQYF
clone size: NA; J gene: TRBJ1-2; D gene: NA; V gene: TRBV4-1; CDR3 DNA: TGCGCCAGCAGCCAAGATAGCCCCCGGGATGGCTACACCTTC; CDR3 protein: CASSQDSPRDGYTF
clone size: NA; J gene: TRBJ1-2; D gene: NA; V gene: TRBV30; CDR3 DNA: TGTGCCTGGAAAGTTAACAGGGAAGGCGGCTACACCTTC; CDR3 protein: CAWKVNREGGYTF
clone size: once; J gene: TRBJ1-3; D gene: NA; V gene: TRBV6-6; CDR3 DNA: TGTGCCAGCAGTCCCCCGTCGGGACTGAACTCTGGAAACACCATATATTTT; CDR3 protein: CASSPPSGLNSGNTIYF
clone size: NA; J gene: TRBJ2-5; D gene: TRBD2; V gene: TRBV2; CDR3 DNA: TGTGCCAGCAGCCGGGAGGCAACGGGCCAAGAGACCCAGTACTTC; CDR3 protein: CASSREATGQETQYF
clone size: NA; J gene: TRBJ2-1; D gene: TRBD2; V gene: TRBV29-1; CDR3 DNA: TGCAGCGCGACTAGCGGATCGCCTCAATACAATGAGCAGTTCTTC; CDR3 protein: CSATSGSPQYNEQFF
clone size: NA; J gene: TRBJ2-1; D gene: TRBD2; V gene: TRBV3-1/TRBV3-2; CDR3 DNA: TGTGCCAGCAGCCCCTTAGACGGGAGCGGGGGGCCACCCTTCAATGAGCAGTTCTTC; CDR3 protein: CASSPLDGSGGPPFNEQFF
clone size: NA; J gene: TRBJ1-2; D gene: TRBD1; V gene: TRBV5-1; CDR3 DNA: TGCGCCAGCAGCAACAGAGACAGGGCTAACTATGGCTACACCTTC; CDR3 protein: CASSNRDRANYGYTF
clone size: NA; J gene: TRBJ2-1; D gene: TRBD2; V gene: TRBV6-4; CDR3 DNA: TGTGCCAGCAGTCGCAGCGGGAGCAGCAATGAGCAGTTCTTC; CDR3 protein: CASSRSGSSNEQFF
clone size: NA; J gene: TRBJ1-6; D gene: TRBD1; V gene: TRBV7-3; CDR3 DNA: TGTGCCAGCAGCTTAAGCCGGGACAGGGCCAGTTGGTCCTATAATTCACCCCTCCACTTT; CDR3 protein: CASSLSRDRASWSYNSPLHF
clone size: NA; J gene: TRBJ2-7; D gene: TRBD2; V gene: TRBV7-6; CDR3 DNA: TGTGCCAGCAGCTCCCCAGGCGGGGGGATCTACGAGCAGTACTTC; CDR3 protein: CASSSPGGGIYEQYF
clone size: NA; J gene: TRBJ2-7; D gene: NA; V gene: TRBV4-1; CDR3 DNA: TGCGCCAGCAGCCAAGTTGCAGGGGACCTCTACGAGCAGTACTTC; CDR3 protein: CASSQVAGDLYEQYF
clone size: NA; J gene: TRBJ1-5; D gene: TRBD1; V gene: TRBV12-5; CDR3 DNA: TGTGCTAGTGGTTGGGGAACAGGGGGGAGCAATCAGCCCCAGCATTTT; CDR3 protein: CASGWGTGGSNQPQHF
clone size: NA; J gene: TRBJ1-5; D gene: NA; V gene: TRBV11-2; CDR3 DNA: TGTGCCAGCAGCTTAGTATCTGATCAGCCCCAGCATTTT; CDR3 protein: CASSLVSDQPQHF
clone size: NA; J gene: TRBJ2-1; D gene: TRBD2; V gene: TRBV11-2; CDR3 DNA: TGTGCCAGCAGCCCATGGGGGGGGAGCTCCTACAATGAGCAGTTCTTC; CDR3 protein: CASSPWGGSSYNEQFF
clone size: NA; J gene: TRBJ2-7; D gene: TRBD2; V gene: TRBV18; CDR3 DNA: TGTGCCAGCTCCCCGGGGACTAGCGGGGCTTCAGAGCAGTACTTC; CDR3 protein: CASSPGTSGASEQYF
clone size: NA; J gene: TRBJ2-7; D gene: TRBD1; V gene: TRBV5-6; CDR3 DNA: TGTGCCAGCAGCTGGACAGGTGGATTATACTACGAGCAGTACTTC; CDR3 protein: CASSWTGGLYYEQYF
clone size: NA; J gene: TRBJ2-2; D gene: TRBD2; V gene: TRBV9; CDR3 DNA: TGTGCCAGCAGCGTAGCTCACCTAGCGGATAACACCGGGGAGCTGTTTTTT; CDR3 protein: CASSVAHLADNTGELFF
clone size: once; J gene: TRBJ2-7; D gene: TRBD1; V gene: TRBV4-2; CDR3 DNA: TGTGCCAGCAGCCCCGGGACAGGGACCTACGAGCAGTACTTC; CDR3 protein: CASSPGTGTYEQYF
clone size: NA; J gene: TRBJ2-1; D gene: NA; V gene: TRBV21-1; CDR3 DNA: TGTGCCAGCAGCAAAAGGAGGGGCTGTTACAATGAGCAGTTCTTC; CDR3 protein: CASSKRRGCYNEQFF
clone size: NA; J gene: TRBJ2-1; D gene: NA; V gene: TRBV29-1; CDR3 DNA: TGCAGCGTTCGGCGGAATGAGCAGTTCTTC; CDR3 protein: CSVRRNEQFF
clone size: once; J gene: TRBJ1-4; D gene: TRBD1; V gene: TRBV6-5; CDR3 DNA: TGTGCCAGCAGAGACAGGGGGCCGGGCGAAAAACTGTTTTTT; CDR3 protein: CASRDRGPGEKLFF
clone size: once; J gene: TRBJ2-2; D gene: TRBD2; V gene: TRBV6-2/TRBV6-3; CDR3 DNA: TGTGCCAGCAGTCCCAGACTAGCGGGACTAACCGGGGAGCTGTTTTTT; CDR3 protein: CASSPRLAGLTGELFF
clone size: NA; J gene: TRBJ2-2; D gene: NA; V gene: TRBV28; CDR3 DNA: TGTGCCAGCACCCCTCCCCCGTTTGACACCGGGGAGCTGTTTTTT; CDR3 protein: CASTPPPFDTGELFF
clone size: few; J gene: TRBJ1-4; D gene: TRBD1; V gene: TRBV5-5; CDR3 DNA: TGTGCCAGCAGCATGATGACAGGGTTTCTTGAAAAACTGTTTTTT; CDR3 protein: CASSMMTGFLEKLFF
clone size: NA; J gene: TRBJ1-1; D gene: TRBD1; V gene: TRBV11-1; CDR3 DNA: TGTGCCACCCGGACAGGGAGAGAAACTACTGAAGCTTTCTTT; CDR3 protein: CATRTGRETTEAFF
clone size: once; J gene: TRBJ2-1; D gene: NA; V gene: TRBV4-3; CDR3 DNA: TGCGCCAGCAGCCAAGATAGTGCTAGCATCGATGAGCAGTTCTTC; CDR3 protein: CASSQDSASIDEQFF
clone size: NA; J gene: TRBJ1-6; D gene: NA; V gene: TRBV3-1/TRBV3-2; CDR3 DNA: TGTGCCAGCAGCCAAGGGGTACCCGCGGGAAACAGTAATTCACCCCTCCACTTT; CDR3 protein: CASSQGVPAGNSNSPLHF
clone size: NA; J gene: TRBJ1-4; D gene: TRBD1; V gene: TRBV2; CDR3 DNA: TGTGCCAGCAGGACAGGGACTAATGAAAAACTGTTTTTT; CDR3 protein: CASRTGTNEKLFF
clone size: NA; J gene: TRBJ2-5; D gene: TRBD2; V gene: TRBV11-2; CDR3 DNA: TGTGCCAGCAGCTTGACTAGCGGGTACCAAGAGACCCAGTACTTC; CDR3 protein: CASSLTSGYQETQYF
clone size: few; J gene: TRBJ2-7; D gene: TRBD2; V gene: TRBV7-2; CDR3 DNA: TGTGCCAGCAGCGTCACTAGCGGCTCCTACGAGCAGTACTTC; CDR3 protein: CASSVTSGSYEQYF
clone size: NA; J gene: TRBJ2-2; D gene: TRBD2; V gene: TRBV29-1; CDR3 DNA: TGCAGCGTTGAAGAGGGGAGGGGCACCGGGGAGCTGTTTTTT; CDR3 protein: CSVEEGRGTGELFF
clone size: NA; J gene: TRBJ2-7; D gene: NA; V gene: TRBV5-1; CDR3 DNA: TGCGCCAGCAGCTTTTACAGTTCCTACGAGCAGTACTTC; CDR3 protein: CASSFYSSYEQYF
clone size: NA; J gene: TRBJ2-7; D gene: TRBD2; V gene: TRBV5-1; CDR3 DNA: TGCGCCAGCAGCTTGGTTGGCGGGAGGGCCGAGTACGAGCAGTACTTC; CDR3 protein: CASSLVGGRAEYEQYF
clone size: NA; J gene: TRBJ2-2; D gene: TRBD1; V gene: TRBV5-6; CDR3 DNA: TGTGCCAGCAGCTTGCCCAGGGACAGATTGTCCGGGGAGCTGTTTTTT; CDR3 protein: CASSLPRDRLSGELFF
clone size: NA; J gene: TRBJ2-1; D gene: NA; V gene: TRBV9; CDR3 DNA: TGTGCCAGCTCAGCGAGGAGCTCCTACAATGAGCAGTTCTTC; CDR3 protein: CASSARSSYNEQFF
clone size: NA; J gene: TRBJ2-1; D gene: NA; V gene: TRBV19; CDR3 DNA: TGTGCCAGTAGTATAGGGGGGACTGTCCCCTCGGGGCAGTTCTTC; CDR3 protein: CASSIGGTVPSGQFF
clone size: NA; J gene: TRBJ2-3; D gene: NA; V gene: TRBV7-3; CDR3 DNA: TGTGCCAGCAGCTTAAACATGGCAGATACGCAGTATTTT; CDR3 protein: CASSLNMADTQYF
clone size: once; J gene: TRBJ2-2; D gene: NA; V gene: TRBV7-3; CDR3 DNA: TGTGCCAGCAGCTTAGCGAGGACACTTAGGGCTGGCGGGGAGCTGTTTTTT; CDR3 protein: CASSLARTLRAGGELFF
clone size: NA; J gene: TRBJ2-3; D gene: NA; V gene: TRBV9; CDR3 DNA: TGTGCCAGCAGCGGTTCTTTCCCTACGCAGTATTTT; CDR3 protein: CASSGSFPTQYF
clone size: NA; J gene: TRBJ1-1; D gene: NA; V gene: TRBV5-3; CDR3 DNA: TGTGCCAGAGGACCTCACGGACAGCCGCACACTGAAGCTTTCTTT; CDR3 protein: CARGPHGQPHTEAFF